This T cell receptor (beta chain) was profiled in a study of blood T cell repertoires in COVID-19. Whole-study context: Italy, Spain and the United States were the sources of the convalescent and acute COVID-19 samples. T cells, B-cell-depleted T cells, or PBMCs supplied cDNA or gDNA.

By frequency in the sample, this clone is medium-sized. In the source study's methods: Counts of nucleated cells, estimated from reference gene primer amplification, were obtained. This table comes from immunoSEQ multiplex PCR, and its TCRdb copy is limited to in-frame clones, with some not included. V, J and clone size reflect that table, while D and trimming were determined from the DNA. The sample lists 90,000 to 150,000 clones, 87% occurring once. The sample was peripheral blood. The sequence was obtained from a human donor in a cohort sampled during active COVID-19.

Here the CDR3 DNA reads TGTGCCAGCAGCTTAGCGGGGGAGGGGCTGTACCAAGAGACCCAGTACTTC. This encodes CASSLAGEGLYQETQYF. The V and J genes are TRBV11-2 and TRBJ2-5; 7 nucleotides match TRBD2. Germline lookup yields CDR1 SGHAT and CDR2 FQNNGV. This CDR3 region has 17 residues. The ends lost 1 base at V and 0 bases at J; junction bases unmatched: 8.